The T cell receptor (beta chain) under discussion was sequenced for a study of cytomegalovirus exposure and HLA in healthy donors. The PCR ran on 60 Vbeta and 13 Jbeta primers. Authors' data handling: An analysis performed later counted about 80 million unique TCR beta chains (around 11 million of them shared). TCRdb keeps only in-frame clones here, not all; method: immunoSEQ multiplex PCR. V and J calls and clone size are given by that table; D and trimming were obtained from the DNA. The sample includes about 100,000 clones, 65% to 85% of them seen just once. Germline V gene data show CDR1 as MNHEY and CDR2 as SMNVEV (reference sequence). Trimming at V came to 6 bases and at J to 3 bases, leaving 18 bases not matched to a gene. CDR3 length equals 19 residues. Study findings and constraints: Most subjects had HLA-A and HLA-B alleles reportedly predicted accurately by TCR beta sequences. Data from an earlier analysis indicated that most TCR beta V segments were productive either about 90% or about 30% of the time.

In the case of this clone: The antigen remains undetermined.

The gene calls are TRBV27 and TRBJ2-2; 8 bases line up with TRBD2. This TCR came from an older woman in good health and CMV-seropositive. Sequencing was done on a sample of PBMCs. This CDR3 reads CASRIYSLSGRGYTGELFF. The CDR3 nucleotides are TGTGCCAGCAGAATATACAGCCTAAGCGGGAGAGGGTACACCGGGGAGCTGTTTTTT.